This TCR beta chain emerged from a study of T cell responses to AZD1222 COVID-19 vaccine. The data were produced by immunoSEQ multiplex PCR, yet TCRdb's version contains in-frame clones alone and is incomplete. Altogether about 140,000 clones are present, 88% being singletons, with the ten largest covering 3% to 4%. Trimming shortened V by 4 bases and J by 6 bases, and 7 bases separated the two germline ends. This CDR3 is 11 amino acids long. Germline V gene data show CDR1 as SGHNT and CDR2 as YYREEE (reference sequence). Sequenced here: peripheral blood, sampled 28 days after the second AZD1222 dose. This receptor was obtained from an adult who received the AZD1222 COVID-19 vaccine. The chain joins TRBV5-4 to TRBJ1-1, with D uncertain. This chain's CDR3 is CASSRKSEAFF. The CDR3, as DNA: TGTGCCAGCAGCCGTAAATCTGAAGCTTTCTTT.